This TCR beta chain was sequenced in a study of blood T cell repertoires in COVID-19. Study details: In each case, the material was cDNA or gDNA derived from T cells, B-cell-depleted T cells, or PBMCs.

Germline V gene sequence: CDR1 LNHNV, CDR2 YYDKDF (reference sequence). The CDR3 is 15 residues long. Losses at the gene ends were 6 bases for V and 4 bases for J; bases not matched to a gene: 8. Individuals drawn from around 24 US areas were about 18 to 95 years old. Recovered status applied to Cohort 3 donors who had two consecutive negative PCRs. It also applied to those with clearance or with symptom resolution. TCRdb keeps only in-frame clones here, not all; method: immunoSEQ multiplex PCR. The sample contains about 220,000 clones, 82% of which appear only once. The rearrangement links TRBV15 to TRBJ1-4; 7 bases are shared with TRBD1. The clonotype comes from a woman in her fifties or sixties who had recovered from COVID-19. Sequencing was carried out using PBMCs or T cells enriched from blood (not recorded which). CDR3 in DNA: TGTGCCACCAGAGACAGGGCACCCGGTAATGAAAAACTGTTTTTT. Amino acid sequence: CATRDRAPGNEKLFF.